These 26 T cell receptor beta chains share one sample of origin, sequenced in a study of CD8+ T cells in alopecia areata (dated by TCRdb to the late 2010s). This sample's time point label indicates: baseline before oral tofacitinib. Library preparation was by the immunoSEQ multiplex PCR assay. For TCR sequencing, RNA was extracted from every sample and reverse transcribed into cDNA to serve as template. The table comes from immuneACCESS by way of TCRdb, which keeps in-frame sequences with V and J called. Part of the clones is missing from these tables; in studies checked, under half for an unresolved V gene and the rest for unknown reasons. The sample includes about 180,000 clones, with roughly 65% observed a single time. Over 1.5% of the sample is held by the ten biggest clonotypes. The starting material was CD4+ T cells sorted from blood, obtained at week 0. Receptors originate from a human donor with alopecia areata.

The rearrangement joins TRBV11-2 to TRBJ2-7; 7 bases fit TRBD1. Germline lookup yields CDR1 SGHAT and CDR2 FQNNGV. CDR3 size: 13 residues. V dropped 2 bases and J dropped 4; count of bases not matched to a gene: 2. CDR3 DNA: TGTGCCAGCAGCTTAAGGGGGCCGTACGAGCAGTACTTC. Amino acids: CASSLRGPYEQYF.

This chain connects TRBV2 to TRBJ2-6; no clear D. The CDR3 extends over 15 amino acids. The V gene's germline CDR1 is SNHLY and CDR2 FYNNEI. Trimming took 7 bases from V and 0 from J, leaving 10 bases between them. The CDR3 DNA reads TGTGCCAGCACACGTGGTAGCTCTGGGGCCAACGTCCTGACTTTC. Amino acids: CASTRGSSGANVLTF.

This clone was counted a few times. The gene calls are TRBV5-6 and TRBJ2-1, with TRBD1 matching over 7 bases. Trimming removed 2 bases from V and 2 bases from J; junction bases left unmatched: 1. Germline CDR1 SGHDT, CDR2 YYEEEE. This CDR3 contains 14 residues. The CDR3 nucleotides are TGTGCCAGCAGCTTAGGGACAGCCTACAATGAGCAGTTCTTC. It encodes CASSLGTAYNEQFF.

V and J are TRBV29-1 and TRBJ2-3; D is unresolved. CDR3 length: 11 amino acids. V dropped 4 bases and J dropped 5 bases, with 7 bases sitting between them. Germline lookup yields CDR1 SQVTM and CDR2 ANQGSEA. This CDR3 is CSVALGDTQYF. CDR3 DNA sequence: TGCAGCGTTGCTCTAGGAGATACGCAGTATTTT.

The chain recombines TRBV29-1 with TRBJ2-1; D gene uncertain. Germline assignment: CDR1 SQVTM and CDR2 ANQGSEA. CDR3 length: 13 amino acids. V lost 7 bases to trimming and J lost 0 bases, with 10 bases between them. The DNA of the CDR3 is TGCAGCGCTGCCTGGAGCTCCTACAATGAGCAGTTCTTC. Its translation: CSAAWSSYNEQFF.

This sequence joins TRBV4-3 and TRBJ2-7; D is undetermined. V was trimmed by 0 bases and J by 0 bases, leaving 6 bases between them. The CDR3 covers 14 residues. The germline V gene has CDR1 LGHNA and CDR2 YSLEER. The CDR3 sequence: CASSQDSRSYEQYF. DNA for the CDR3: TGCGCCAGCAGCCAAGACAGCCGCTCCTACGAGCAGTACTTC.

This clone has more than one count but fewer than ten. The sample has other DNA sequences that encode this CDR3 too. The rearrangement joins TRBV5-4 to TRBJ2-3; 7 bases are a match to TRBD2. CDR1 and CDR2 from the germline V gene are SGHNT and YYREEE (reference sequence). The CDR3 extends over 15 amino acids. Unmatched junction bases numbered 5, after V lost 4 bases and J lost 0 bases. The CDR3 nucleotides read TGTGCCAGCAGCCGGTCCGGGGGGAGCACAGATACGCAGTATTTT. It specifies CASSRSGGSTDTQYF.

V usage is TRBV6-1 and J usage is TRBJ1-2; 8 bases match TRBD1. Looked up from germline, CDR1 is MNHNS and CDR2 is SASEGT. The ends lost 6 bases at V and 4 bases at J; junction bases unmatched: 7. CDR3 size: 14 residues. CDR3 DNA sequence: TGTGCCAGCAGCGATACAGGGGGTGGCTATGGCTACACCTTC. Translation: CASSDTGGGYGYTF.

This chain uses TRBV6-5 with TRBJ2-7, with D maybe TRBD2 (5 bases). Trimming removed 0 bases from V and 3 bases from J, with 12 bases in between. Germline CDR1 is MNHEY and CDR2 is SVGAGI. The CDR3 has 15 amino acids. CDR3 nucleotides: TGTGCCAGCAGTTACTCGGCCGGGATTGGCTACGAGCAGTACTTC. Protein product: CASSYSAGIGYEQYF.

The genes are TRBV5-1 and TRBJ2-3, with 10 bases that match TRBD1. The CDR3 sequence is 16 residues long. J was trimmed by 3 bases and V by 4 bases; bases with no gene match: 8. Germline lookup yields CDR1 SGHRS and CDR2 YFSETQ. CDR3 loop: CASSPSTGGMTDTQYF. For the CDR3, the DNA is TGCGCCAGCAGCCCCTCGACAGGGGGCATGACAGATACGCAGTATTTT.

The rearrangement links TRBV9 to TRBJ2-1, with a tentative D call TRBD2 (6 bases). CDR1 and CDR2 (germline): SGDLS, YYNGEE. CDR3 size: 15 residues. The V end lost 4 bases, the J end lost 6 bases, and 17 bases lay between the germline ends. This CDR3 reads CASSPRAEGGNEQFF. CDR3 in DNA: TGTGCCAGCAGCCCCCGGGCCGAGGGAGGCAATGAGCAGTTCTTC.

This rearrangement joins TRBV7-8 to TRBJ2-2; D is undetermined. The V end lost 4 bases, the J end lost 7 bases, and 13 bases lay between the germline ends. The germline V gene encodes CDR1 SGHVS and CDR2 FQNEAQ. The CDR3 loop spans 14 amino acids. Here the CDR3 reads CASSSSLSIGELFF. As DNA, the CDR3 is TGTGCCAGCAGCTCGTCTCTTAGTATCGGGGAGCTGTTTTTT.

CDR3 amino acids: CATSRDREGIMGYTF. The CDR3, as DNA: TGTGCCACCAGCAGAGATCGGGAGGGGATTATGGGCTACACCTTC. The chain employs TRBV15 and TRBJ1-2; the D gene is possibly TRBD1 (5 bases). CDR3 size: 15 residues. Germline CDR1 reads LNHNV; CDR2 reads YYDKDF (reference sequence). Trimming shortened V by 0 bases and J by 8 bases, and 16 bases separated the two germline ends.

This clone showed up just a few times. The V call is TRBV10-3, the J call TRBJ2-7; D possibly corresponds to TRBD2 (5 bases). The CDR3 length is 11 residues. Between the trimmed V and J ends, which lost 7 bases and 5 bases, there was a span of 9 bases. Looked up from germline, CDR1 is ENHRY and CDR2 is SYGVKD. CDR3 DNA: TGTGCCATCACCGAGGGTAACGAGCAGTACTTC. Translated: CAITEGNEQYF.

This chain uses TRBV29-1 with TRBJ1-2; TRBD1 matches at 7 bases. Germline V gene sequence: CDR1 SQVTM, CDR2 ANQGSEA. V lost 0 bases to trimming and J lost 4 bases; unmatched junction nucleotides: 5. The CDR3 spans 14 residues. In DNA form, the CDR3 reads TGCAGCGTTGAAGAGGGACAGCTGACCTATGGCTACACCTTC. Its protein product is CSVEEGQLTYGYTF.

The CDR3 nucleotides are TGTGCCAGCAGCAGGGACAATCAGCCCCAGCATTTT. Its protein product is CASSRDNQPQHF. V gene TRBV2 combines with J gene TRBJ1-5; D might be TRBD1 (5 bases). Trimming stripped 6 bases from V and 3 bases from J, with 6 bases between. The CDR3 contains 12 residues. In germline, CDR1 is SNHLY, CDR2 FYNNEI.

V and J are TRBV10-3 and TRBJ2-3; perhaps D is TRBD1 or TRBD2 (5 bases each). The V and J ends lost 5 bases and 8 bases respectively, with 8 bases between them. Germline loops: CDR1 ENHRY, CDR2 SYGVKD. The CDR3 consists of 11 residues. CDR3 nucleotides: TGTGCCATCAGTAGTGGGGGTACGCAGTATTTT. Its protein product is CAISSGGTQYF.

This clone was counted between two and nine times. The chain is built from TRBV5-1 and TRBJ1-1; D gene unclear. The CDR3 loop spans 14 amino acids. V was trimmed by 4 bases and J by 2 bases, leaving 12 bases between them. The V gene's germline CDR1 is SGHRS and CDR2 YFSETQ. CDR3 nucleotide sequence: TGCGCCAGCAGCAAAAACAGTGCCAACACTGAAGCTTTCTTT. It encodes CASSKNSANTEAFF.

In DNA, the CDR3 is TGTGCCAGCTCACCACAGGGTTCTAATGAAAAACTGTTTTTT. Amino acid sequence: CASSPQGSNEKLFF. This chain uses TRBV18 with TRBJ1-4; D remains ambiguous. V shed 1 base and J shed 3 bases, with 6 bases lying between them. The CDR3 has 14 amino acids. Germline values: CDR1 KGHSH, CDR2 LQKENI.

V and J are TRBV20-1 and TRBJ1-1, with no clear D. The germline V gene has CDR1 DFQATT and CDR2 SNEGSKA (reference sequence). Trimming removed 7 bases at V and 1 base at J, with 4 bases between. The CDR3 consists of 10 residues. The CDR3 DNA reads TGCAGTGTTGGGAACACTGAAGCTTTCTTT. It yields the protein CSVGNTEAFF.

This chain uses TRBV15 with TRBJ2-5; the match to TRBD2 covers 9 bases. V shed 8 bases, J shed 1 base, and the junction held 2 bases outside the gene matches. The CDR3 spans 13 residues. Germline CDR1 and CDR2: LNHNV and YYDKDF (reference sequence). This CDR3 is CATATSGQETQYF. The DNA for the CDR3 is TGTGCCACCGCGACTAGCGGCCAAGAGACCCAGTACTTC.

CDR3 region: CAWSFSSTDTQYF. In DNA, the CDR3 is TGTGCCTGGAGCTTCTCTAGCACAGATACGCAGTATTTT. J is TRBJ2-3 and V is TRBV30; the D is unclear. Germline CDR1 and CDR2: GTSNPN and SVGIG (reference sequence). The CDR3 loop spans 13 amino acids. The V and J ends lost 3 bases and 0 bases respectively, with 7 bases between them.

The chain recombines TRBV10-3 with TRBJ2-7; 7 bases line up with TRBD2. This CDR3 comprises 16 residues. Unmatched junction bases numbered 15, after V lost 10 bases and J lost 0 bases. The germline V gene has CDR1 ENHRY and CDR2 SYGVKD. CDR3 sequence reads: CATSVGPSGTSYEQYF. The CDR3 bases are TGTGCCACCTCAGTGGGTCCTAGCGGAACCTCCTACGAGCAGTACTTC.

The rearrangement joins TRBV18 to TRBJ2-3; D may be TRBD2 (6 bases). Between the trimmed V and J ends, which lost 1 base and 3 bases, there was a span of 11 bases. The CDR3 totals 15 residues. CDR1 is KGHSH, CDR2 LQKENI, per germline. The CDR3 DNA reads as TGTGCCAGCTCACCACTCCGCGGGGCGACAGATACGCAGTATTTT. This codes for CASSPLRGATDTQYF.

V and J are TRBV25-1 and TRBJ2-7; 9 bases map to TRBD1. This CDR3 is 13 amino acids long. From germline, CDR1 is MGHDK and CDR2 SYGVNS. Trimming at V came to 4 bases and at J to 5 bases, leaving 3 bases not matched to a gene. CDR3: CASSATGGDEQYF. Here the CDR3 DNA reads TGTGCCAGCAGTGCTACAGGGGGCGACGAGCAGTACTTC.

The chain couples TRBV14 to TRBJ2-6; the D is unclear. The V end was cut by 1 base, the J end by 0 bases, with 4 bases between. CDR1 is SGHDN and CDR2 is FVKESK in the germline V gene. CDR3 size: 15 residues. The CDR3 reads CASSQANSGANVLTF. The CDR3 bases are TGTGCCAGCAGCCAAGCTAACTCTGGGGCCAACGTCCTGACTTTC.